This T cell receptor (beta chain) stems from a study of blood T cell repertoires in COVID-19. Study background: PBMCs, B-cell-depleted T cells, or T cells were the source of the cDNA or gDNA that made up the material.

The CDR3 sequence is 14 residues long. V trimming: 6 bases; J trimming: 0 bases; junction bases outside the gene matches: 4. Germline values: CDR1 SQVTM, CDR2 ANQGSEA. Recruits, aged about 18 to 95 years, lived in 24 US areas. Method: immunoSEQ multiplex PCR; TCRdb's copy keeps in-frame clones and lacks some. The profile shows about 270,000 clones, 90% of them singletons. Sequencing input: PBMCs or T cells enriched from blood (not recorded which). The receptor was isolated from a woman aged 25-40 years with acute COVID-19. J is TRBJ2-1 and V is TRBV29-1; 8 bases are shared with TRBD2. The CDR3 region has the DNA TGCAGCGTAGAGCGGGAGAGCTCCTACAATGAGCAGTTCTTC. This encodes CSVERESSYNEQFF.